The entry below gives a single T cell receptor (beta chain) sequence along with its context. Random hexamers were used to reverse transcribe roughly 0.5 to 1 ug of RNA. A multiplex approach, immunoSEQ multiplex PCR, amplified TCR beta CDR3 across 54 Vbeta and 13 Jbeta. TCRdb used MiXCR to reprocess the immunoSEQ multiplex PCR reads, holding one entry per CDR3 protein. The sample lists 200,000 to 250,000 distinct CDR3 sequences; about 94% were seen once. The data are from a study of CD8 T cells in Susac syndrome. Study information: Within the sequenced Susac syndrome patient group, over 5 exhibited active disease and about eight were in remission.

Patients with Susac syndrome met the recently defined diagnostic criteria for definite or probable disease. The CDR3 spans 13 residues. Trimming at V came to 5 bases and at J to 6 bases, leaving 5 bases not matched to a gene. The germline gives CDR1 DFQATT, CDR2 SNEGSKA (reference sequence). The chain is built from TRBV20-1 and TRBJ2-4; 9 bases match TRBD1. This TCR came from a human donor with Susac syndrome. The sample comprised CD4+ T cells from PBMCs. The CDR3 coding sequence is TGCAGTGCTTCCGGGACAGGGACAAACATTCAGTACTTC. Translating gives CSASGTGTNIQYF.